The present entry profiles one T cell receptor (beta chain) with its context. The antigen remains unidentified. This entry is derived from a study of cytomegalovirus exposure and HLA in healthy donors. Study-wide points: The TCR clusters that emerged in the first cohort tended, a later analysis found, to co-occur in the 120 or so validation repertoires.

Assay: immunoSEQ multiplex PCR; the TCRdb copy retains only in-frame clones and omits some. This sample has some 87,000 clones, with approximately 96% found just once. The germline V gene has CDR1 SEHNR and CDR2 FQNEAQ (reference sequence). The CDR3 spans 14 residues. The V end was cut by 0 bases, the J end by 0 bases, with 6 bases between. V is TRBV7-9 and J is TRBJ2-7; D not certain. This receptor was taken from a woman aged 18-29 years in good health and CMV-seronegative. The sample consisted of PBMCs. This CDR3 is CASSLASNSYEQYF. CDR3 DNA sequence: TGTGCCAGCAGCTTAGCATCCAACTCCTACGAGCAGTACTTC.